Listed below are T cell receptor beta chains from one sample, sequenced in a study of T-cell reconstitution after alpha-beta-depleted transplantation in children. In TCRdb, the PCR reads were re-called with MiXCR into one record per CDR3 protein. The data contain 700,000 to 950,000 distinct CDR3 sequences, roughly 15% of them singletons. Specimen: PBMCs, mostly from graft donor cells, collected 360 days after TCRalphabeta/CD19-depleted stem cell transplant. The receptors originated from a male patient between 10 and 17 years old who had a stem cell transplant for acute lymphoblastic leukemia, so the T cells may come from the graft donor. Both conserved end residues are part of each CDR3. D genes are given only for firm matches. Size tells how often a clone was seen (once, few, many) or the class of an expanded clone, and some rows leave it out.

CDR3 DNA: TGTGCCAGCCGTCCCTCAGGGGGCGCGTTGGGAGAGACCCAGTACTTC; CDR3 protein: CASRPSGGALGETQYF; CDR3 length: 16; clone size: few; V gene: TRBV7-9; J gene: TRBJ2-5; D gene: TRBD1
CDR3 DNA: TGCGCCAGCAGTGTAGGAGGAGCAGCCTACGAGCAGTACTTC; CDR3 protein: CASSVGGAAYEQYF; CDR3 length: 14; clone size: .; V gene: TRBV10-2; J gene: TRBJ2-7; D gene: .
CDR3 DNA: TGCGCCAGCAGCCACTATGGACTAGCTCCTTCAGATACGCAGTATTTT; CDR3 protein: CASSHYGLAPSDTQYF; CDR3 length: 16; clone size: .; V gene: TRBV4-1; J gene: TRBJ2-3; D gene: TRBD2
CDR3 DNA: TGCGCCAGCAGCACCTCCGGGACTAGCGGGCTAAATGAGCAGTTCTTC; CDR3 protein: CASSTSGTSGLNEQFF; CDR3 length: 16; clone size: few; V gene: TRBV5-1; J gene: TRBJ2-1; D gene: TRBD2
CDR3 DNA: TGTGCCAGCACCCAAAGGGCAGGGAAGGAAGAGACCCAGTACTTC; CDR3 protein: CASTQRAGKEETQYF; CDR3 length: 15; clone size: many; V gene: TRBV7-7; J gene: TRBJ2-5; D gene: .
CDR3 DNA: TGCAGTGCTAGAGATCAGGACCTTACTAGCGGGAGCACAGATACGCAGTATTTT; CDR3 protein: CSARDQDLTSGSTDTQYF; CDR3 length: 18; clone size: .; V gene: TRBV20-1; J gene: TRBJ2-3; D gene: TRBD2
CDR3 DNA: TGTGCCAGCAGAGGTGAACCACAGTACGAGCAGTACTTC; CDR3 protein: CASRGEPQYEQYF; CDR3 length: 13; clone size: few; V gene: TRBV13; J gene: TRBJ2-7; D gene: .
CDR3 DNA: TGCGCCAGCAGCTCGCCCCAACTCGAGCAGTACTTC; CDR3 protein: CASSSPQLEQYF; CDR3 length: 12; clone size: few; V gene: TRBV5-1; J gene: TRBJ2-7; D gene: .
CDR3 DNA: TGTGCCAGCAGATATTTCACAGGGGCCCACGAGCAGTACTTC; CDR3 protein: CASRYFTGAHEQYF; CDR3 length: 14; clone size: once; V gene: TRBV27; J gene: TRBJ2-7; D gene: TRBD1
CDR3 DNA: TGTGCCAGCAGGCTCAGGGCTCGGGAAGAGACCCAGTACTTC; CDR3 protein: CASRLRAREETQYF; CDR3 length: 14; clone size: many; V gene: TRBV12-3/TRBV12-4; J gene: TRBJ2-5; D gene: .
CDR3 DNA: TGCAGTGCTAGAGATCGGGGCCCCCACGACTTC; CDR3 protein: CSARDRGPHDF; CDR3 length: 11; clone size: few; V gene: TRBV20-1; J gene: TRBJ2-5; D gene: .
CDR3 DNA: TGTGCCAGCAGTTACTGGGGGCGGGAGACCCAGTACTTC; CDR3 protein: CASSYWGRETQYF; CDR3 length: 13; clone size: .; V gene: TRBV6-5; J gene: TRBJ2-5; D gene: .
CDR3 DNA: TGCGCCAGCAGCCAAGAGGGGGGAGGCTCCGGGGCCAACGTCCTGACTTTC; CDR3 protein: CASSQEGGGSGANVLTF; CDR3 length: 17; clone size: few; V gene: TRBV4-1; J gene: TRBJ2-6; D gene: .
CDR3 DNA: TGTGCCAGCAGCCCAACTCGGGACACCTTCAATGAGCAGTTCTTC; CDR3 protein: CASSPTRDTFNEQFF; CDR3 length: 15; clone size: .; V gene: TRBV12-3/TRBV12-4; J gene: TRBJ2-1; D gene: .
CDR3 DNA: TGTGCCAGCAGCGCCATAGGATGGCATGAGCAGTTCTTC; CDR3 protein: CASSAIGWHEQFF; CDR3 length: 13; clone size: .; V gene: TRBV7-3; J gene: TRBJ2-1; D gene: .
CDR3 DNA: TGCGCCAGCAGAAAAGGGCAGGGACTCTCCCCTATCTACGAGCAGTACTTC; CDR3 protein: CASRKGQGLSPIYEQYF; CDR3 length: 17; clone size: few; V gene: TRBV4-1; J gene: TRBJ2-7; D gene: .
CDR3 DNA: TGCAGCGTCGGGGGCGCTTATGGGGCCAACGTCCTGACTTTC; CDR3 protein: CSVGGAYGANVLTF; CDR3 length: 14; clone size: many; V gene: TRBV29-1; J gene: TRBJ2-6; D gene: .
CDR3 DNA: TGCAGCGTTGAAGAATGGGGGGCCTCTGGAAACACCATATATTTT; CDR3 protein: CSVEEWGASGNTIYF; CDR3 length: 15; clone size: many; V gene: TRBV29-1; J gene: TRBJ1-3; D gene: .
CDR3 DNA: TGTGCCAGCAGCGTAGTCAGCGGGGTTAAAACAGATACGCAGTATTTT; CDR3 protein: CASSVVSGVKTDTQYF; CDR3 length: 16; clone size: few; V gene: TRBV9; J gene: TRBJ2-3; D gene: TRBD2
CDR3 DNA: TGTGCCAGCAGCTTGGATATAAGCGATGAGCAGTTCTTC; CDR3 protein: CASSLDISDEQFF; CDR3 length: 13; clone size: .; V gene: TRBV7-9; J gene: TRBJ2-1; D gene: .
CDR3 DNA: TGTGCCAGCTACCTAGCGGGAGGATCCTACGAGCAGTACTTC; CDR3 protein: CASYLAGGSYEQYF; CDR3 length: 14; clone size: few; V gene: TRBV7-9; J gene: TRBJ2-7; D gene: TRBD2
CDR3 DNA: TGTGCCATCAGTGCCGGGACTAGCGAAACGGGGGGCTCCTACAATGAGCAGTTCTTC; CDR3 protein: CAISAGTSETGGSYNEQFF; CDR3 length: 19; clone size: few; V gene: TRBV10-3; J gene: TRBJ2-1; D gene: TRBD2
CDR3 DNA: TGTGCCAGCAGCCCGGACGCACAGTATCAGCCCCAGCATTTT; CDR3 protein: CASSPDAQYQPQHF; CDR3 length: 14; clone size: few; V gene: TRBV3-1; J gene: TRBJ1-5; D gene: .
CDR3 DNA: TGTGCCACCTCTGGCACCTCCTACGAGCAGTACTTC; CDR3 protein: CATSGTSYEQYF; CDR3 length: 12; clone size: many; V gene: TRBV27; J gene: TRBJ2-7; D gene: .
CDR3 DNA: TGTGCCAGCAGTTTAAGGGTCCGGACTAGCGGGAGGGCCGCAGATACGCAGTATTTT; CDR3 protein: CASSLRVRTSGRAADTQYF; CDR3 length: 19; clone size: few; V gene: TRBV27; J gene: TRBJ2-3; D gene: TRBD2
CDR3 DNA: TGTGCCAGCAGCGTAGATCAGCGGGCCACAGATACGCAGTATTTT; CDR3 protein: CASSVDQRATDTQYF; CDR3 length: 15; clone size: few; V gene: TRBV9; J gene: TRBJ2-3; D gene: .
CDR3 DNA: TGCGCCAGCAGGTGGGAGGGAGAGCAGTTCTTC; CDR3 protein: CASRWEGEQFF; CDR3 length: 11; clone size: many; V gene: TRBV5-1; J gene: TRBJ2-1; D gene: TRBD2
CDR3 DNA: TGTGCCAGCAGCCCCGGACTAGCGGCGAACACCGGGGAGCTGTTTTTT; CDR3 protein: CASSPGLAANTGELFF; CDR3 length: 16; clone size: many; V gene: TRBV18; J gene: TRBJ2-2; D gene: TRBD2
CDR3 DNA: TGTGCCAGCAGTCCCCCACTAGCGGGAGGATGGGAGACCCAGTACTTC; CDR3 protein: CASSPPLAGGWETQYF; CDR3 length: 16; clone size: .; V gene: TRBV12-3/TRBV12-4; J gene: TRBJ2-5; D gene: TRBD2
CDR3 DNA: TGTACCAGCAGTCCCGTACGACTAGCGGGGGAAGATAAAGAGACCCAGTACTTC; CDR3 protein: CTSSPVRLAGEDKETQYF; CDR3 length: 18; clone size: .; V gene: TRBV3-1; J gene: TRBJ2-5; D gene: TRBD2
CDR3 DNA: TGTGCCAGCAGCTCCCTGACTACGTACCAAGAGACCCAGTACTTC; CDR3 protein: CASSSLTTYQETQYF; CDR3 length: 15; clone size: .; V gene: TRBV5-5; J gene: TRBJ2-5; D gene: .
CDR3 DNA: TGCAGTGCTAGAGGCCACCCAGTAAGCACAGATACGCAGTATTTT; CDR3 protein: CSARGHPVSTDTQYF; CDR3 length: 15; clone size: .; V gene: TRBV20-1; J gene: TRBJ2-3; D gene: .
CDR3 DNA: TGCGCCAGCAGCCACCTCCCGGGACTAGCTGGCAATGAGCAGTTCTTC; CDR3 protein: CASSHLPGLAGNEQFF; CDR3 length: 16; clone size: .; V gene: TRBV4-1; J gene: TRBJ2-1; D gene: TRBD2
CDR3 DNA: TGCAGTGCTAGTGGAGGGGGCCTGAGCTCCTACGAGCAGTACTTC; CDR3 protein: CSASGGGLSSYEQYF; CDR3 length: 15; clone size: .; V gene: TRBV20-1; J gene: TRBJ2-7; D gene: .
CDR3 DNA: TGCAGCGTTGACAGAAGCGGGAGGGATGAGCAGTTCTTC; CDR3 protein: CSVDRSGRDEQFF; CDR3 length: 13; clone size: many; V gene: TRBV29-1; J gene: TRBJ2-1; D gene: TRBD2
CDR3 DNA: TGTGCCAGCAATGGGTTCTCCTACGAGCAGTACTTC; CDR3 protein: CASNGFSYEQYF; CDR3 length: 12; clone size: .; V gene: TRBV25-1; J gene: TRBJ2-7; D gene: .
CDR3 DNA: TGTGCCAGCAGCTTATACGGGGGGAGGGCCTACGAGCAGTACTTC; CDR3 protein: CASSLYGGRAYEQYF; CDR3 length: 15; clone size: few; V gene: TRBV7-9; J gene: TRBJ2-7; D gene: TRBD2
CDR3 DNA: TGTGCCATCAGTGTACCGATGTCTAACTATGGCTACACCTTC; CDR3 protein: CAISVPMSNYGYTF; CDR3 length: 14; clone size: .; V gene: TRBV10-3; J gene: TRBJ1-2; D gene: .
CDR3 DNA: TGTGCCAGCAGCATACCATCGGGCAGGGCTACTAGCGGCGCCTACGAGCAGTACTTC; CDR3 protein: CASSIPSGRATSGAYEQYF; CDR3 length: 19; clone size: few; V gene: TRBV7-8; J gene: TRBJ2-7; D gene: TRBD2
CDR3 DNA: TGTGCCAGCAGCCCTGGTGGATTTACCTACGAGCAGTACTTC; CDR3 protein: CASSPGGFTYEQYF; CDR3 length: 14; clone size: few; V gene: TRBV5-5; J gene: TRBJ2-7; D gene: .
CDR3 DNA: TGTGCCAGCAGGCCCTTAGGGGGGGCCGAAGGTGAAAAACTGTTTTTT; CDR3 protein: CASRPLGGAEGEKLFF; CDR3 length: 16; clone size: .; V gene: TRBV12-3/TRBV12-4; J gene: TRBJ1-4; D gene: .
CDR3 DNA: TGTGCCAGCACCTTCCCGTCGGACTTAATGGGGACCCAGTACTTC; CDR3 protein: CASTFPSDLMGTQYF; CDR3 length: 15; clone size: .; V gene: TRBV11-2; J gene: TRBJ2-5; D gene: .
CDR3 DNA: TGTGCCAGCAGCTTATCTGAGGTTTACTACGAGCAGTACTTC; CDR3 protein: CASSLSEVYYEQYF; CDR3 length: 14; clone size: few; V gene: TRBV7-6; J gene: TRBJ2-7; D gene: .
CDR3 DNA: TGCAGCTTCGACAGGACTAGCGGGAGAATATCCTACGAGCAGTACTTC; CDR3 protein: CSFDRTSGRISYEQYF; CDR3 length: 16; clone size: .; V gene: TRBV20-1; J gene: TRBJ2-7; D gene: TRBD2
CDR3 DNA: TGTGCCAGCGGACGGGACTATTTCTCCTACGAGCAGTACTTC; CDR3 protein: CASGRDYFSYEQYF; CDR3 length: 14; clone size: .; V gene: TRBV2; J gene: TRBJ2-7; D gene: TRBD2